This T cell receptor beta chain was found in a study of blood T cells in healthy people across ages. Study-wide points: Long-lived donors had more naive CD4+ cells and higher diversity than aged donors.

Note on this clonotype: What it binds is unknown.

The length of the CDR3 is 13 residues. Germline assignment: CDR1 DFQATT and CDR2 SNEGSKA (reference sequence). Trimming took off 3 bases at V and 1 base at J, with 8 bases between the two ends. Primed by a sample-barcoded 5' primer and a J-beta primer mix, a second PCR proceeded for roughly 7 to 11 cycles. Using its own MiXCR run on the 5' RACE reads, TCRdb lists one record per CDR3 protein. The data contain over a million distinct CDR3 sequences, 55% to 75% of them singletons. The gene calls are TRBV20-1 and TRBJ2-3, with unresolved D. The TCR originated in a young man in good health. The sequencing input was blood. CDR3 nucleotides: TGCAGTGCTAGGAAGATAGGCACAGATACGCAGTATTTT. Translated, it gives CSARKIGTDTQYF.